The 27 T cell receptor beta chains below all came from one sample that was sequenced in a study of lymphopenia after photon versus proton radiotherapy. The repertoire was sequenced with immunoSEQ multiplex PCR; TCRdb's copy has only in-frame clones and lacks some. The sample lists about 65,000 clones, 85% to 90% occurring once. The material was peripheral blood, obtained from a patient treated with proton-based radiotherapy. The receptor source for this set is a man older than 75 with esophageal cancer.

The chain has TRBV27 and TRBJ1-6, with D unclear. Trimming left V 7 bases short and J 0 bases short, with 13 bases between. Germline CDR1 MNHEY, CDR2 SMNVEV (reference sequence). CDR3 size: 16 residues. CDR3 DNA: TGTGCCAGCACCAACTGGCCGAGCTCCTATAATTCACCCCTCCACTTT. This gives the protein CASTNWPSSYNSPLHF.

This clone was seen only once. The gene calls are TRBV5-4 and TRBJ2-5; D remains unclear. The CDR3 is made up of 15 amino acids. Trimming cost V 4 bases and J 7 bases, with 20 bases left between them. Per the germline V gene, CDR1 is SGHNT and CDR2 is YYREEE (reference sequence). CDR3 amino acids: CASSLRQRSNPTQYF. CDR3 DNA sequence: TGTGCCAGCAGCCTCCGACAACGTTCCAATCCGACCCAGTACTTC.

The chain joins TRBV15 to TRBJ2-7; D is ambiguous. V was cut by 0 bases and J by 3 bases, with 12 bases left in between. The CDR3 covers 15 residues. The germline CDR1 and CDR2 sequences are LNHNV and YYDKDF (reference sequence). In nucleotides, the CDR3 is TGTGCCACCAGCAGAGAAAGAGCTCACCTCTACGAGCAGTACTTC. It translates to CATSRERAHLYEQYF.

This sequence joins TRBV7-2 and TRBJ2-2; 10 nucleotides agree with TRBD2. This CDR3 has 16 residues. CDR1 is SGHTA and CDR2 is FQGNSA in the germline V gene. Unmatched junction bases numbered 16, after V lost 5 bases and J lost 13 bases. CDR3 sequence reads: CASSLLAGEVERGLFF. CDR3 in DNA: TGTGCCAGCAGCCTGCTAGCGGGAGAAGTGGAGAGAGGGCTGTTTTTT.

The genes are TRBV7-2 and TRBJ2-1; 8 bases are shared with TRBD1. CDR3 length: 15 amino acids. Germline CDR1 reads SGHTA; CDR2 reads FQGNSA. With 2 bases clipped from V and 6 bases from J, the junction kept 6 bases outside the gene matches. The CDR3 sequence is CASSLWTGQVNEQFF. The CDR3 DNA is TGTGCCAGCAGCTTATGGACAGGGCAGGTCAATGAGCAGTTCTTC.

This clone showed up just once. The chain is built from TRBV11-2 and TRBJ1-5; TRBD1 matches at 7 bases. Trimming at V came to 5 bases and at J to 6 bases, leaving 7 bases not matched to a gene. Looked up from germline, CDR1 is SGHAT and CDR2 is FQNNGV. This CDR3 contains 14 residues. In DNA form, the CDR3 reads TGTGCCAGCAGCACGCAGGGGGGTGTTCAGCCCCAGCATTTT. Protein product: CASSTQGGVQPQHF. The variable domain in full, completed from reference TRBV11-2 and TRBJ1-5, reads EAGVAQSPRYKIIEKRQSVAFWCNPISGHATLYWYQQILGQGPKLLIQFQNNGVVDDSQLPKDRFSAERLKGVDSTLKIQPAKLEDSAVYLCASSTQGGVQPQHFGDGTRLSIL.

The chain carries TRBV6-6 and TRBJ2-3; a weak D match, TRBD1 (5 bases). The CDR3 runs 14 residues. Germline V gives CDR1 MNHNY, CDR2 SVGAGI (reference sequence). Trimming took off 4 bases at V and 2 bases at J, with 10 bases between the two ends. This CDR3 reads CASSSRQTTDTQYF. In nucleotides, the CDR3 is TGTGCCAGCAGTTCACGACAGACCACAGATACGCAGTATTTT.

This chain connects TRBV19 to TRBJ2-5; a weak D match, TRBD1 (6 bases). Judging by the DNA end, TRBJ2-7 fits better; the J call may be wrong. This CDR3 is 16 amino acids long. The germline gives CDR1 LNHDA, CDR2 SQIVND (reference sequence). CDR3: CASSIDLRQGTHEQYF. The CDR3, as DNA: TGTGCCAGTAGTATAGATCTCAGGCAGGGGACCCACGAGCAGTACTTC.

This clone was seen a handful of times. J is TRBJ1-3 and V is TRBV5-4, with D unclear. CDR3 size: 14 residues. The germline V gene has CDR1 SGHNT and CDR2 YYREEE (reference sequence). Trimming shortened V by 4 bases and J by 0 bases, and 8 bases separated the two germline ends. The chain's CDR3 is CASSKQDSGNTIYF. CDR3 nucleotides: TGTGCCAGCAGCAAGCAGGACTCTGGAAACACCATATATTTT.

CDR3 loop: CASSLEAGNGYTF. The DNA for the CDR3 is TGTGCCAGCAGCTTAGAGGCAGGGAATGGCTACACCTTC. The chain is built from TRBV7-9 and TRBJ1-2, with D possibly being TRBD1 (5 bases). The V gene lost 1 base and the J gene lost 6 bases, with 9 bases spanning the gap. The CDR3 covers 13 residues. The germline V gene has CDR1 SEHNR and CDR2 FQNEAQ (reference sequence).

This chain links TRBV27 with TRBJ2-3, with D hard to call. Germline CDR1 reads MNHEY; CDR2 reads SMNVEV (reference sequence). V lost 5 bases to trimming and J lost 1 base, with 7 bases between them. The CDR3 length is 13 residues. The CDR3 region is CASSPRGTDTQYF. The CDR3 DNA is TGTGCCAGCAGTCCCCGGGGCACAGATACGCAGTATTTT.

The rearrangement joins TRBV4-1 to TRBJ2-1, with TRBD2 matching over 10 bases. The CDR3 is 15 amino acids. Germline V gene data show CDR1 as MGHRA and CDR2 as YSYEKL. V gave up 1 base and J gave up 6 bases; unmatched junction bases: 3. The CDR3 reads CASSQASGRPNEQFF. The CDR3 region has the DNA TGCGCCAGCAGCCAAGCTAGCGGGAGACCCAATGAGCAGTTCTTC.

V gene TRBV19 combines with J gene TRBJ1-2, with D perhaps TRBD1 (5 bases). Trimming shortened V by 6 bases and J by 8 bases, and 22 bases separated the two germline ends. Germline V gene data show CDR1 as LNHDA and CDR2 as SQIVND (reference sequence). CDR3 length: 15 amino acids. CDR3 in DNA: TGTGCCAGTAGAACAAACAAGAAAGGGGTTAGCGGCTACACCTTC. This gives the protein CASRTNKKGVSGYTF.

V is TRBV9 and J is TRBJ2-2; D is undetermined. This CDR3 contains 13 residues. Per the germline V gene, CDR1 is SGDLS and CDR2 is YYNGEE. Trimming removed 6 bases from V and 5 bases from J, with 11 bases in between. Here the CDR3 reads CASTFLGTGELFF. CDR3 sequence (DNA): TGTGCCAGCACCTTCCTGGGGACCGGGGAGCTGTTTTTT.

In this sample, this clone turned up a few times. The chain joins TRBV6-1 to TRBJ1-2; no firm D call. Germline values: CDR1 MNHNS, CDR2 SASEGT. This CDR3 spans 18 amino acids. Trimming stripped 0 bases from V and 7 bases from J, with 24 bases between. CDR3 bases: TGTGCCAGCAGTGAAGCCTCCTCAAGCGTACAGTCATTGGGTGGCTACACCTTC. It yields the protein CASSEASSSVQSLGGYTF.

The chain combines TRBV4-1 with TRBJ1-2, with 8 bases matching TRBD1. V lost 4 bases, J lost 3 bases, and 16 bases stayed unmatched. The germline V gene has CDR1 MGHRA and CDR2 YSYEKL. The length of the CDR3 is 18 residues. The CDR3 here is CASSPSPPQGVIDYGYTF. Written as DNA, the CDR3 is TGCGCCAGCAGCCCCTCCCCCCCACAGGGGGTAATAGACTATGGCTACACCTTC.

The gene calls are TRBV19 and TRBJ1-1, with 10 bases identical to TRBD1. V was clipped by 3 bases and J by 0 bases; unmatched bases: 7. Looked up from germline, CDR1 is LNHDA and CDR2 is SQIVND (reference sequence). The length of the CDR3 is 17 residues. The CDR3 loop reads CASSISWGQGLNTEAFF. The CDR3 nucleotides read TGTGCCAGTAGTATTTCATGGGGACAGGGGTTGAACACTGAAGCTTTCTTT.

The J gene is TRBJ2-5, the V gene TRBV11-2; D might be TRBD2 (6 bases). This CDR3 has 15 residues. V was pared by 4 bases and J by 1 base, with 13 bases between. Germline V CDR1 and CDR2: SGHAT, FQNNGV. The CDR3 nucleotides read TGTGCCAGCAGCTCCGGGCGGGACCCCCAAGAGACCCAGTACTTC. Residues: CASSSGRDPQETQYF.

CDR3: CASSFAGDSGNTIYF. The CDR3 DNA sequence: TGTGCCAGCAGCTTTGCAGGTGACTCTGGAAACACCATATATTTT. This chain connects TRBV11-2 to TRBJ1-3; D not certain. Per germline, CDR1 SGHAT and CDR2 FQNNGV. The CDR3 is 15 residues long. Between the trimmed V and J ends, which lost 3 bases and 0 bases, there was a span of 9 bases.

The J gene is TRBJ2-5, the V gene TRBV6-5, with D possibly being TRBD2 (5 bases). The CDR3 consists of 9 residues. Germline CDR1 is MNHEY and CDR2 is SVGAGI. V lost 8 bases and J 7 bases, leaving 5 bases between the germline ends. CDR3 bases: TGTGCCAGCGGGAGGACCCAGTACTTC. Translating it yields CASGRTQYF.

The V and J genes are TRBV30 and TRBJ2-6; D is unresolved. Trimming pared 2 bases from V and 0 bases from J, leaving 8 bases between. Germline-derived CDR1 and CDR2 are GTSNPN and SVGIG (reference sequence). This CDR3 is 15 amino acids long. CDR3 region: CAWSTGSSGANVLTF. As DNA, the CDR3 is TGTGCCTGGAGTACCGGTAGCTCTGGGGCCAACGTCCTGACTTTC.

The CDR3 sequence is CASRPDRGGGYGYTF. CDR3 coding DNA: TGTGCCAGCAGACCGGACAGGGGAGGGGGCTATGGCTACACCTTC. The rearrangement uses TRBV27 and TRBJ1-2, with TRBD1 matching over 9 bases. J was trimmed by 4 bases and V by 6 bases; bases with no gene match: 9. Looked up from germline, CDR1 is MNHEY and CDR2 is SMNVEV (reference sequence). The CDR3 loop spans 15 amino acids.

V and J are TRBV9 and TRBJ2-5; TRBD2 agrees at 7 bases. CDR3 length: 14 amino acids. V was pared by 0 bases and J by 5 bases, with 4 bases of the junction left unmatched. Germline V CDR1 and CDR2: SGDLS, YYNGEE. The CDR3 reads CASSVGGSGETQYF. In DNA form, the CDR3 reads TGTGCCAGCAGCGTAGGTGGTAGCGGGGAGACCCAGTACTTC. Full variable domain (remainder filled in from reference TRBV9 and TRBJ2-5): DSGVTQTPKHLITATGQRVTLRCSPRSGDLSVYWYQQSLDQGLQFLIQYYNGEERAKGNILERFSAQQFPDLHSELNLSSLELGDSALYFCASSVGGSGETQYFGPGTRLLVL.

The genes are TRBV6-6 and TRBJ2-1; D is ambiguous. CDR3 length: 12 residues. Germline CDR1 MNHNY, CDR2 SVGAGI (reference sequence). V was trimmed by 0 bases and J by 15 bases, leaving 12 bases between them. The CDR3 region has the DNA TGTGCCAGCAGTTACTCGTTGGGCTCCGGGTTCTTC. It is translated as CASSYSLGSGFF.

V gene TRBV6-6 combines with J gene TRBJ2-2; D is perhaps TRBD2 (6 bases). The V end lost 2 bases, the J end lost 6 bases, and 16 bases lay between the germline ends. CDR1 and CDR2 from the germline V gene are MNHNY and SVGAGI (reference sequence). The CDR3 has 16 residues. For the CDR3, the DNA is TGTGCCAGCAGTTACGGAGGGTCAGGGAAATCCGGGGAGCTGTTTTTT. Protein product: CASSYGGSGKSGELFF.

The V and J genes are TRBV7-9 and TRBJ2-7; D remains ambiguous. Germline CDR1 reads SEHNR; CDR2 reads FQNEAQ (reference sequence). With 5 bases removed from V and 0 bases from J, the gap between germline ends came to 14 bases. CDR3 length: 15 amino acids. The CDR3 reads CASSPQPTSSYEQYF. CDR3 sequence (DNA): TGTGCCAGCAGCCCTCAGCCGACCAGCTCCTACGAGCAGTACTTC.

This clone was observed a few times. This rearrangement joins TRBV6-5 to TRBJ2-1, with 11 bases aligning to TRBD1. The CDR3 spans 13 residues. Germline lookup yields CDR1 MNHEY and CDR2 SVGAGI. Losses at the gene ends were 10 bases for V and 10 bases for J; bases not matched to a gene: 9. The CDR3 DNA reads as TGTGCCACCAAGGGACAGGGGGGTTGGGAGCAGTTCTTC. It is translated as CATKGQGGWEQFF.